What follows describes a single T cell receptor beta chain. Its cognate antigen is unknown. Repertoires were generated with immunoSEQ multiplex PCR, while TCRdb's copy carries only in-frame clones and drops some. The sample holds roughly 65,000 clones, about 88% seen once. These data come from a study of T cell responses to AZD1222 COVID-19 vaccine. General study points: CD4 TCRs linked to vaccination spanned spike, dominating at 160-218 and 743-854. Only six AZD1222 recipients tested seropositive at baseline. Nearly half of spike-specific TCRs reportedly target unmutated variant regions. The donor group comprised mostly white British people and more females; the analysis possibly underestimated clonal diversity.

Germline V CDR1 and CDR2: LNHDA, SQIVND (reference sequence). V was cut by 1 base and J by 5 bases, with 8 bases left in between. This CDR3 is built from 14 residues. Sequencing was performed on peripheral blood, taken on day 0 of AZD1222 vaccination. This receptor was taken from an adult in good health. This sequence joins TRBV19 and TRBJ2-2; D is possibly TRBD1 (6 bases). The CDR3 DNA reads as TGTGCCAGTAGTATAGTCAGGGGTACCGGGGAGCTGTTTTTT. Residues: CASSIVRGTGELFF.